Described below is a single T cell receptor beta chain sequence and its context. Sequenced by immunoSEQ multiplex PCR; TCRdb stores in-frame clones only, minus some. The sample yields 100,000 or so clones, over 85% seen once. This record belongs to a study of cytomegalovirus exposure and HLA in healthy donors. Per the germline V gene, CDR1 is SGHVS and CDR2 is FNYEAQ. CDR3 length equals 14 residues. The V end was cut by 1 base, the J end by 0 bases, with 7 bases between. This sequence was found in a woman under 30 in good health and CMV-seronegative. The sequencing sample was made of PBMCs. The chain employs TRBV7-6 and TRBJ2-7; TRBD2 might be the D (5 bases). CDR3 nucleotide sequence: TGTGCCAGCAGCTTAGACGGGAACTCCTACGAGCAGTACTTC. Translating it yields CASSLDGNSYEQYF.